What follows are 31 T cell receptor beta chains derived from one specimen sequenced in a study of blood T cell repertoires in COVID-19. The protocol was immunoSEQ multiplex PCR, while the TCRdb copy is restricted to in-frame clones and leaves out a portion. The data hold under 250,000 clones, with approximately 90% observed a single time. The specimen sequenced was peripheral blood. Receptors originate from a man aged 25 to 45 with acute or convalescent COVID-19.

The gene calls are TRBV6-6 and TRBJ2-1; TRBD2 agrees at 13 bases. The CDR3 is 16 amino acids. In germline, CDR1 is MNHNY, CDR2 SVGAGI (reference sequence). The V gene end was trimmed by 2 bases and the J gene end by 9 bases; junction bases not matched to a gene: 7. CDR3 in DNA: TGTGCCAGCAGTTACCCCGGACTAGCGGGGGTGGGTGAGCAGTTCTTC. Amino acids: CASSYPGLAGVGEQFF.

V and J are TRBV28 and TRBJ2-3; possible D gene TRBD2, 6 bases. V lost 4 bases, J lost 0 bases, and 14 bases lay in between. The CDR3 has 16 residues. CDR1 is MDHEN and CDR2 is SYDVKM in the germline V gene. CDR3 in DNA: TGTGCCAGCAGTTCCCGGGACTGGACTAGCACAGATACGCAGTATTTT. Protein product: CASSSRDWTSTDTQYF.

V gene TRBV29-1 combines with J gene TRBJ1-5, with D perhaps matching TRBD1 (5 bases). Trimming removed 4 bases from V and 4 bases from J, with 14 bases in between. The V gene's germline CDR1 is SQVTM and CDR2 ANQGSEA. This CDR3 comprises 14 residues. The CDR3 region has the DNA TGCAGCGTTGGACTAGGGGATAAGAATCAGCCCCAGCATTTT. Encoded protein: CSVGLGDKNQPQHF.

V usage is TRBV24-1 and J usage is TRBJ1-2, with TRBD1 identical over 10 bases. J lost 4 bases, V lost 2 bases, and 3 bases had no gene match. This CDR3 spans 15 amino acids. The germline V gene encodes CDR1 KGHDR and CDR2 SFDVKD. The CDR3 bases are TGTGCCACCAGTGATTCGCGGACAGGGGGCTATGGCTACACCTTC. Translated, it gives CATSDSRTGGYGYTF.

The CDR3 loop is CASNLRQPHTQYF. For the CDR3, the DNA is TGTGCCAGCAACCTGAGACAGCCCCATACGCAGTATTTT. The V call is TRBV28, the J call TRBJ2-3; a possible D gene is TRBD1 (5 bases). The CDR3 has 13 amino acids. V lost 7 bases, J lost 7 bases, and 15 bases lay in between. From germline, CDR1 is MDHEN and CDR2 SYDVKM.

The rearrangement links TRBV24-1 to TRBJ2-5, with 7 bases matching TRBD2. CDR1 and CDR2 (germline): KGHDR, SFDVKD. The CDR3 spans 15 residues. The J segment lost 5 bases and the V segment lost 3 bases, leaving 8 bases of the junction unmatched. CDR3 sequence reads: CATSDNPSGAETQYF. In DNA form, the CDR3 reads TGTGCCACCAGTGATAACCCTAGCGGAGCGGAGACCCAGTACTTC.

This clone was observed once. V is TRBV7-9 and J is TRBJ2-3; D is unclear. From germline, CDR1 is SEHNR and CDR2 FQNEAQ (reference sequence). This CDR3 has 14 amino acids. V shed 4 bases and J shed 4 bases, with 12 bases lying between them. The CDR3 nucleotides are TGTGCCAGCAGCTCAAACCTAAGAGCAGATACGCAGTATTTT. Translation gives CASSSNLRADTQYF.

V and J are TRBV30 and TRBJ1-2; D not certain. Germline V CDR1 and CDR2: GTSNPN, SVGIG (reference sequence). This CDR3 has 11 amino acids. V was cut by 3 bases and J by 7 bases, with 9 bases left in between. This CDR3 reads CAWSSLVGYTF. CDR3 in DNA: TGTGCCTGGAGCTCGTTAGTTGGCTACACCTTC. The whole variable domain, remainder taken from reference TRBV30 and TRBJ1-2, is SQTIHQWPATLVQPVGSPLSLECTVEGTSNPNLYWYRQAAGRGLQLLFYSVGIGQISSEVPQNLSASRPQDRQFILSSKKLLLSDSGFYLCAWSSLVGYTFGSGTRLTVV.

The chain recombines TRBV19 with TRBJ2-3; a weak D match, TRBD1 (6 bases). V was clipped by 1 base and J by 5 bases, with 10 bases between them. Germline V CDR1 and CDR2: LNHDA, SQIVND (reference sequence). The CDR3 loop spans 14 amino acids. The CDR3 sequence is CASSIGADRDTQYF. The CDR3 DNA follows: TGTGCCAGTAGTATAGGCGCGGACAGAGATACGCAGTATTTT.

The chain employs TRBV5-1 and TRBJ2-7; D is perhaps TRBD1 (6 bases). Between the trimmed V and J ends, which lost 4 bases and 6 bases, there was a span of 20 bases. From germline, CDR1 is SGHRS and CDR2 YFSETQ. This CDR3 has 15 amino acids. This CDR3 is CASSREQGPRGEQYF. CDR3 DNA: TGCGCCAGCAGCCGGGAACAGGGTCCCAGGGGCGAGCAGTACTTC.

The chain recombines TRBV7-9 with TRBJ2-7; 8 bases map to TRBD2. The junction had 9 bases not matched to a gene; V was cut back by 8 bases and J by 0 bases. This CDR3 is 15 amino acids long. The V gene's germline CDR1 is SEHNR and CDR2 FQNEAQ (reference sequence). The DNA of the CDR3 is TGTGCCAGCGGACGGGGGGGTAGCGGCTCCTACGAGCAGTACTTC. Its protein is CASGRGGSGSYEQYF.

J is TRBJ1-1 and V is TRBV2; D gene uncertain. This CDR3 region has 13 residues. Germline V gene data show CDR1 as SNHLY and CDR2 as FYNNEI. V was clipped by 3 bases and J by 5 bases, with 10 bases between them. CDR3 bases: TGTGCCAGCAGTGACCCCCCGGAGACTGAAGCTTTCTTT. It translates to CASSDPPETEAFF.

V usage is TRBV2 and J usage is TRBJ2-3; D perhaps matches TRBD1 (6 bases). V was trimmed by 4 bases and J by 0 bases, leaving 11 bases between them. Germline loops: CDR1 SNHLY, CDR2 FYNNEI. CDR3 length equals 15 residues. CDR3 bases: TGTGCCAGCAGTGTGGCAGGGGCTAGCACAGATACGCAGTATTTT. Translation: CASSVAGASTDTQYF.

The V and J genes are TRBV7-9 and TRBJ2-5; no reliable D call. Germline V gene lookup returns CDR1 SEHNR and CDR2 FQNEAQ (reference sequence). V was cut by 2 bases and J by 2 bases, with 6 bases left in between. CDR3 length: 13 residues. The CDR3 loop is CASSLSLQETQYF. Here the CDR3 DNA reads TGTGCCAGCAGCTTATCACTACAAGAGACCCAGTACTTC. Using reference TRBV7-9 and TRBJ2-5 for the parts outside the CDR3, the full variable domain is DTGVSQNPRHKITKRGQNVTFRCDPISEHNRLYWYRQTLGQGPEFLTYFQNEAQLEKSRLLSDRFSAERPKGSFSTLEIQRTEQGDSAMYLCASSLSLQETQYFGPGTRLLVL.

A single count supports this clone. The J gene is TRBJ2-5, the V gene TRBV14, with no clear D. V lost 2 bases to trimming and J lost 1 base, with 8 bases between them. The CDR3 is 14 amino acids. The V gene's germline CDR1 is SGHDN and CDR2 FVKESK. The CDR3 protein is CASSQNGGQETQYF. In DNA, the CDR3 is TGTGCCAGCAGCCAAAACGGCGGCCAAGAGACCCAGTACTTC.

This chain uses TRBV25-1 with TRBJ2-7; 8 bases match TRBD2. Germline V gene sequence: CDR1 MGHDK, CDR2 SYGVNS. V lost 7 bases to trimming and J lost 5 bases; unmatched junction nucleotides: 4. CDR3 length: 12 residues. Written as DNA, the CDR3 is TGTGCCAGCAAGTTAGCGGGAAACGAGCAGTACTTC. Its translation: CASKLAGNEQYF.

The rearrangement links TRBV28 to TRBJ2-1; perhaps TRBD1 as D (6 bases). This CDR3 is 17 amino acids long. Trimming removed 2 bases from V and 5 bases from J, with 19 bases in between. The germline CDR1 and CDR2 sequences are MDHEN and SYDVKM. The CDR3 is CASSLLRPGDMDNEQFF. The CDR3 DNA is TGTGCCAGCAGTTTACTCCGGCCAGGGGACATGGACAATGAGCAGTTCTTC.

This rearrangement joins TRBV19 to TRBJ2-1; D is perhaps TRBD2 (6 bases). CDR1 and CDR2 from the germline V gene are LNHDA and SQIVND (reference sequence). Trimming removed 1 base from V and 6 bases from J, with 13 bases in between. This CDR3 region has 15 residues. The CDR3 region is CASSIGGREGNEQFF. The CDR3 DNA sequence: TGTGCCAGTAGTATAGGAGGGCGGGAAGGCAATGAGCAGTTCTTC.

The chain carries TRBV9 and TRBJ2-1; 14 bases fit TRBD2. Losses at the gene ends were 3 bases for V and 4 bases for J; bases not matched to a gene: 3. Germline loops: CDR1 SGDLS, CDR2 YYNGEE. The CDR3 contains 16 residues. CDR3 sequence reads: CASSGGTSGRYNEQFF. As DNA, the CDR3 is TGTGCCAGCAGCGGTGGGACTAGCGGGAGATACAATGAGCAGTTCTTC.

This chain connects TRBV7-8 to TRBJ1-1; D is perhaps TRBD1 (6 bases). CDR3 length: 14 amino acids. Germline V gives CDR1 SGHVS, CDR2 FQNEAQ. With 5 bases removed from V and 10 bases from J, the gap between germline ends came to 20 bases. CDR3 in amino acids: CASSTQTAGTPAFF. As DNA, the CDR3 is TGTGCCAGCAGCACGCAGACTGCAGGGACACCAGCTTTCTTT.

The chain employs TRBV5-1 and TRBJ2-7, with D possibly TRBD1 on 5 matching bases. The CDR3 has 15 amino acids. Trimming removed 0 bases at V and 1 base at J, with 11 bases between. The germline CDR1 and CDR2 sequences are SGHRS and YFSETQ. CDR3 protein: CASSLGQGRSYEQYF. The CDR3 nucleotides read TGCGCCAGCAGCTTGGGCCAGGGTCGGTCCTACGAGCAGTACTTC.

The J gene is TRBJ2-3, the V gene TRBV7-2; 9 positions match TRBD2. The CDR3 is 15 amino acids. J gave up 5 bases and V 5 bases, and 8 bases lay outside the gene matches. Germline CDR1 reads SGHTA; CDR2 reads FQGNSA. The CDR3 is CASSAGAGGRDTQYF. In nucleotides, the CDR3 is TGTGCCAGCAGCGCCGGAGCGGGGGGAAGAGATACGCAGTATTTT.

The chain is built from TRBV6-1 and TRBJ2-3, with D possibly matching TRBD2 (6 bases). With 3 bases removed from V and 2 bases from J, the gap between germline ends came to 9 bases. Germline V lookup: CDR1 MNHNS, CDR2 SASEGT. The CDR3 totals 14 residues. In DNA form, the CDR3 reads TGTGCCAGCAGTGATAGCGGTACCACAGATACGCAGTATTTT. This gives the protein CASSDSGTTDTQYF.

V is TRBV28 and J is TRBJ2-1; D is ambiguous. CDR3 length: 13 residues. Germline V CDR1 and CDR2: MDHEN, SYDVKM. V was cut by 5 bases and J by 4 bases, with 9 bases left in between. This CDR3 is CASSLRLYNEQFF. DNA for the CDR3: TGTGCCAGCAGTCTCCGGTTGTACAATGAGCAGTTCTTC.

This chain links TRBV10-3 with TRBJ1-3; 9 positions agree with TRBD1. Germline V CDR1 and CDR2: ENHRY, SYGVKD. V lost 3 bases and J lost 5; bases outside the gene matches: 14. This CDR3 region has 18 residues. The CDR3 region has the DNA TGTGCCATCAGTGACCCCACATCGACCGGGACAGGGAGAAACACCATATATTTT. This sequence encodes CAISDPTSTGTGRNTIYF.

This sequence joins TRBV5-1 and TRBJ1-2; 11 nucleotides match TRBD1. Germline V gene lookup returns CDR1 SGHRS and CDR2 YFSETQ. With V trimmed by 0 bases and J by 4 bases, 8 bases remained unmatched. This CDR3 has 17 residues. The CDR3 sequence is CASSLATDRGLRYGYTF. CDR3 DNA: TGCGCCAGCAGCTTGGCTACGGACAGGGGGCTTCGCTATGGCTACACCTTC.

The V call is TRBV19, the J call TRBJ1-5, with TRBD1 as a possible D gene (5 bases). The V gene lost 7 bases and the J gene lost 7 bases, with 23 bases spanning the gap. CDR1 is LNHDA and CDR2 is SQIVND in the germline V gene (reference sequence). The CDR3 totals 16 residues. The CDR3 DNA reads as TGTGCCAGTAATACCTACCGGGCCACCCCAGGGCAGCCCCAGCATTTT. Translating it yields CASNTYRATPGQPQHF.

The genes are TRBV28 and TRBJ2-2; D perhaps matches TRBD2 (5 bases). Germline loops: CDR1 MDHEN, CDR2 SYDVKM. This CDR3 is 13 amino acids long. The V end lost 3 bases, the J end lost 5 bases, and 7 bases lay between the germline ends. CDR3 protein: CASSFRRTGELFF. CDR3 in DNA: TGTGCCAGCAGTTTTCGGAGGACCGGGGAGCTGTTTTTT. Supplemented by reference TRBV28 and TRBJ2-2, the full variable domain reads DVKVTQSSRYLVKRTGEKVFLECVQDMDHENMFWYRQDPGLGLRLIYFSYDVKMKEKGDIPEGYSVSREKKERFSLILESASTNQTSMYLCASSFRRTGELFFGEGSRLTVL.

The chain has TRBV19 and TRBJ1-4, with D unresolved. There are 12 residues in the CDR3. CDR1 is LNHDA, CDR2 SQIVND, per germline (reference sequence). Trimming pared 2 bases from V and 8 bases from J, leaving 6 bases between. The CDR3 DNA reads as TGTGCCAGTAGTATACGGAGGGAAAAACTGTTTTTT. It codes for CASSIRREKLFF.

CDR3 bases: TGTGCCAGCAGCTTCGGACTGCCCTCTGGAAACACCATATATTTT. This encodes CASSFGLPSGNTIYF. The rearrangement links TRBV5-6 to TRBJ1-3; D not certain. From germline, CDR1 is SGHDT and CDR2 YYEEEE. The ends were cut back, 2 bases at V and 0 bases at J, with 9 bases in the middle. This CDR3 comprises 15 residues.

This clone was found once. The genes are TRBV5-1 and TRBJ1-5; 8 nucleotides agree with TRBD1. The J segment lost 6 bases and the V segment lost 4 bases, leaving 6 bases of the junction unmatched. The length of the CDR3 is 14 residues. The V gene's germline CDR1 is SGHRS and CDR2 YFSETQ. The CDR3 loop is CASSPGQGGQPQHF. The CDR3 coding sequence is TGCGCCAGCAGCCCAGGACAGGGAGGTCAGCCCCAGCATTTT.